Listed here are 15 T cell receptor beta chains from one sample, sequenced in a study of cytomegalovirus exposure and HLA in healthy donors. TCRdb's copy holds only in-frame clones and misses some; the assay was immunoSEQ multiplex PCR. Of around 190,000 clones listed, 85% are singletons. Sample: PBMCs. The receptors derive from a young man in good health and CMV-seropositive.

V gene TRBV5-4 combines with J gene TRBJ2-3, with unresolved D. Deletions cut 4 bases from V and 4 bases from J, with 10 bases between. Per germline, CDR1 SGHNT and CDR2 YYREEE (reference sequence). The CDR3 is made up of 13 amino acids. The CDR3 sequence: CASSLTPSDTQYF. The CDR3 DNA sequence: TGTGCCAGCAGCCTCACACCGTCAGATACGCAGTATTTT. Complete variable domain (other parts from reference TRBV5-4 and TRBJ2-3): ETGVTQSPTHLIKTRGQQVTLRCSSQSGHNTVSWYQQALGQGPQFIFQYYREEENGRGNFPPRFSGLQFPNYSSELNVNALELDDSALYLCASSLTPSDTQYFGPGTRLTVL.

This clone was picked up one time. This chain joins TRBV2 and TRBJ2-7; D might be TRBD1 (6 bases). The germline V and J ends were trimmed by 0 bases and 1 base, with 10 bases remaining between them. The CDR3 has 15 amino acids. Germline CDR1 reads SNHLY; CDR2 reads FYNNEI. The DNA for the CDR3 is TGTGCCAGCAGTGAAGCACCCAGGGGTTCCTACGAGCAGTACTTC. It is translated as CASSEAPRGSYEQYF.

V usage is TRBV9 and J usage is TRBJ2-2; 7 bases match TRBD1. The length of the CDR3 is 17 residues. V was clipped by 2 bases and J by 1 base; unmatched bases: 8. Germline CDR1 SGDLS, CDR2 YYNGEE. CDR3 protein: CASSVPQQGLNTGELFF. The CDR3 bases are TGTGCCAGCAGCGTCCCTCAACAGGGGTTGAACACCGGGGAGCTGTTTTTT. The full variable domain, with the rest looked up from reference TRBV9 and TRBJ2-2, is DSGVTQTPKHLITATGQRVTLRCSPRSGDLSVYWYQQSLDQGLQFLIQYYNGEERAKGNILERFSAQQFPDLHSELNLSSLELGDSALYFCASSVPQQGLNTGELFFGEGSRLTVL.

This clone was counted a single time. The gene calls are TRBV10-1 and TRBJ2-3; TRBD2 agrees at 8 bases. V trimming: 2 bases; J trimming: 4 bases; junction bases outside the gene matches: 5. Germline V gene data show CDR1 as WNHNN and CDR2 as SYGVQD (reference sequence). The CDR3 consists of 15 residues. CDR3 nucleotides: TGCGCCAGCAGTGAGCGGGGGGGCATGTCAGATACGCAGTATTTT. Translating gives CASSERGGMSDTQYF.

The rearrangement uses TRBV10-3 and TRBJ1-2, with D possibly matching TRBD1 (6 bases). The V end lost 0 bases, the J end lost 1 base, and 12 bases lay between the germline ends. CDR3 length: 16 residues. Germline lookup yields CDR1 ENHRY and CDR2 SYGVKD. Here the CDR3 reads CAISESRQDINYGYTF. CDR3 DNA: TGTGCCATCAGTGAGTCGAGACAGGATATTAACTATGGCTACACCTTC.

This rearrangement joins TRBV7-6 to TRBJ2-2; the match to TRBD1 covers 7 bases. The V and J ends lost 5 bases and 4 bases, in that order; junction bases with no gene match: 13. The germline CDR1 and CDR2 sequences are SGHVS and FNYEAQ. The CDR3 runs to 17 residues. The DNA for the CDR3 is TGTGCCAGCAGCCCCCGGACAGGAGCCTTATCCACCGGGGAGCTGTTTTTT. Translation gives CASSPRTGALSTGELFF.

This clone came up a few times. The chain combines TRBV5-1 with TRBJ2-2; 8 bases map to TRBD1. The CDR3 length is 19 residues. Germline CDR1 reads SGHRS; CDR2 reads YFSETQ. V trimming: 0 bases; J trimming: 5 bases; junction bases outside the gene matches: 15. The CDR3 is CASSLGIVGGQGLTGELFF. CDR3 bases: TGCGCCAGCAGCTTGGGGATTGTCGGCGGACAGGGCCTAACCGGGGAGCTGTTTTTT. The full variable domain, in which reference TRBV5-1 and TRBJ2-2 provide the parts outside the CDR3, is KAGVTQTPRYLIKTRGQQVTLSCSPISGHRSVSWYQQTPGQGLQFLFEYFSETQRNKGNFPGRFSGRQFSNSRSEMNVSTLELGDSALYLCASSLGIVGGQGLTGELFFGEGSRLTVL.

The rearrangement links TRBV28 to TRBJ2-7; D may be TRBD1 (6 bases). V lost 11 bases and J 0 bases, leaving 14 bases between the germline ends. The CDR3 has 13 amino acids. Germline V gives CDR1 MDHEN, CDR2 SYDVKM. Here the CDR3 reads CARFRGGSYEQYF. The CDR3 DNA follows: TGTGCCCGCTTCAGGGGTGGCTCCTACGAGCAGTACTTC.

The chain is built from TRBV25-1 and TRBJ1-2; the D gene is possibly TRBD1 (6 bases). CDR3 length equals 14 residues. V was cut by 6 bases and J by 6 bases, with 17 bases left in between. Germline V gene sequence: CDR1 MGHDK, CDR2 SYGVNS. The CDR3 reads CASRDSTGSDGYTF. DNA for the CDR3: TGTGCCAGCAGGGACAGTACAGGGAGTGATGGCTACACCTTC.

This chain connects TRBV9 to TRBJ2-1; 10 bases agree with TRBD1. CDR1 is SGDLS, CDR2 YYNGEE, per germline. V dropped 0 bases and J dropped 8; count of bases not matched to a gene: 2. The CDR3 spans 14 residues. CDR3 residues: CASSVGGTGDEQFF. The CDR3 DNA reads as TGTGCCAGCAGCGTAGGTGGGACAGGGGATGAGCAGTTCTTC.

The V call is TRBV12-5, the J call TRBJ2-3; TRBD2 aligns across 9 bases. V shed 1 base, J shed 0 bases, and the junction held 5 bases outside the gene matches. CDR3 length: 17 amino acids. The V gene's germline CDR1 is LGHNT and CDR2 FRNRAP. The CDR3 sequence: CASGLGTSVYSTDTQYF. For the CDR3, the DNA is TGTGCTAGTGGTTTGGGGACTAGCGTATATAGCACAGATACGCAGTATTTT.

This chain uses TRBV29-1 with TRBJ2-1, with D possibly TRBD2 on 6 matching bases. The V end lost 0 bases, the J end lost 5 bases, and 11 bases lay between the germline ends. This CDR3 has 14 residues. In germline, CDR1 is SQVTM, CDR2 ANQGSEA. CDR3 sequence: CSVEDLRDHNEQFF. Written as DNA, the CDR3 is TGCAGCGTTGAAGACCTGCGGGACCACAATGAGCAGTTCTTC.

This sequence joins TRBV2 and TRBJ1-2; a possible D gene is TRBD1 (6 bases). V lost 4 bases and J 4 bases, leaving 13 bases between the germline ends. The germline CDR1 and CDR2 sequences are SNHLY and FYNNEI. The CDR3 contains 14 residues. This CDR3 reads CASSGDNRAYGYTF. The CDR3 coding sequence is TGTGCCAGCAGTGGGGATAACAGGGCCTATGGCTACACCTTC.

This chain links TRBV7-8 with TRBJ2-2; TRBD1 is a possible D gene (5 bases). Trimming removed 3 bases from V and 5 bases from J, with 13 bases in between. Germline values: CDR1 SGHVS, CDR2 FQNEAQ. CDR3 size: 15 residues. This CDR3 reads CASSLDNFKTGELFF. The CDR3 DNA reads TGTGCCAGCAGCTTGGACAATTTTAAGACCGGGGAGCTGTTTTTT.

This chain links TRBV27 with TRBJ2-1, with 9 nucleotides matching TRBD2. The CDR3 runs 16 residues. Germline V lookup: CDR1 MNHEY, CDR2 SMNVEV (reference sequence). With 9 bases clipped from V and 4 bases from J, the junction kept 13 bases outside the gene matches. This CDR3 is CASTRLAASRYNEQFF. CDR3 coding DNA: TGTGCCAGTACACGACTAGCGGCCTCGAGGTACAATGAGCAGTTCTTC.